The next 7 T cell receptor beta chains were all read from a single sample in a study of blood T cell repertoires in COVID-19. The data were produced by immunoSEQ multiplex PCR, yet TCRdb's version contains in-frame clones alone and is incomplete. The sample has under 95,000 clones; more than 80% are singletons. Material for sequencing was peripheral blood. The receptors here all came from a woman of 80 years or more with acute or convalescent COVID-19.

This clone has more than one count but fewer than ten. The chain has TRBV4-2 and TRBJ2-1; 7 bases match TRBD2. Looked up from germline, CDR1 is LGHNA and CDR2 is YNFKEQ. J lost 7 bases, V lost 1 base, and 7 bases had no gene match. CDR3 size: 15 residues. CDR3 region: CASSQGGGAGNEQFF. CDR3 DNA: TGTGCCAGCAGCCAAGGGGGGGGAGCGGGAAATGAGCAGTTCTTC.

The table lists this clone with a few counts. The gene calls are TRBV6-5 and TRBJ2-5; the match to TRBD2 covers 9 bases. CDR3 size: 15 residues. Trimming took 6 bases from V and 3 from J; bases not matched to a gene: 8. From germline, CDR1 is MNHEY and CDR2 SVGAGI. The CDR3 region has the DNA TGTGCCAGCAGCCAAGCGTCTAGCGGGGAAGAGACCCAGTACTTC. Translating it yields CASSQASSGEETQYF.

This rearrangement joins TRBV6-2 or TRBV6-3 to TRBJ1-3; D is possibly TRBD1 (5 bases). Looked up from germline, CDR1 is MNHEY and CDR2 is SVGEGT. The CDR3 is made up of 14 amino acids. V was trimmed by 2 bases and J by 1 base, leaving 6 bases between them. CDR3 sequence: CASSYDRSGNTIYF. Here the CDR3 DNA reads TGTGCCAGCAGTTACGACAGATCTGGAAACACCATATATTTT.

The V and J genes are TRBV5-1 and TRBJ2-2, with TRBD2 identical over 13 bases. The germline V gene encodes CDR1 SGHRS and CDR2 YFSETQ. Trimming cost V 3 bases and J 3 bases; bases outside gene matches: 8. There are 18 residues in the CDR3. For the CDR3, the DNA is TGCGCCAGCAGCTCCCTCCCGGGACTAGCGGGATACACCGGGGAGCTGTTTTTT. Protein: CASSSLPGLAGYTGELFF.

CDR3 nucleotide sequence: TGTGCCACCTCATTCCCGGGTGGGAGTGGGGAGACCCAGTACTTC. It translates to CATSFPGGSGETQYF. The rearrangement links TRBV24-1 to TRBJ2-5; a weak D match, TRBD2 (5 bases). The CDR3 sequence is 15 residues long. V was cut by 9 bases and J by 5 bases, with 21 bases left in between. Germline V gene lookup returns CDR1 KGHDR and CDR2 SFDVKD.

The rearrangement uses TRBV10-1 and TRBJ2-1; 7 bases are shared with TRBD2. The trim removed 0 bases at V and 4 bases at J, leaving 3 bases unmatched. Looked up from germline, CDR1 is WNHNN and CDR2 is SYGVQD (reference sequence). CDR3 length: 15 residues. The CDR3 sequence: CASSESGGVYNEQFF. CDR3 bases: TGCGCCAGCAGTGAGTCGGGGGGGGTGTACAATGAGCAGTTCTTC.

The gene calls are TRBV7-8 and TRBJ2-7, with D maybe TRBD1 (6 bases). Per germline, CDR1 SGHVS and CDR2 FQNEAQ. CDR3 length equals 14 residues. V lost 3 bases and J lost 5, with 14 bases in between. CDR3 protein: CASSLTRGSHEQYF. The CDR3, as DNA: TGTGCCAGCAGCTTGACCAGGGGTTCCCACGAGCAGTACTTC.